This T cell receptor beta chain was sequenced for a study of blood T cell repertoires in COVID-19. For the study at large: Samples representing acute and convalescent COVID-19 were sourced from the United States, Italy and Spain. PBMCs, B-cell-depleted T cells, or T cells provided the cDNA or gDNA that made up the material.

Germline-derived CDR1 and CDR2 are SGHVS and FQNEAQ. The CDR3 is 14 residues long. The ends were cut back, 1 base at V and 12 bases at J, with 15 bases in the middle. The authors' processing: Reference gene primer amplification yielded estimated nucleated cell counts. Here immunoSEQ multiplex PCR was the method, and the copy in TCRdb shows in-frame clones only, minus some. V and J calls and clone size are those listed in that table; D and trimming were worked out from the DNA. The sample holds approximately 190,000 clones; 84% are singletons and the top ten take 3.2%. Material for sequencing was PBMCs or T cells enriched from blood (not recorded which). The rearrangement joins TRBV7-8 to TRBJ1-4; a weak D match, TRBD1 (5 bases). The origin of this receptor is a woman in her 30s who had been exposed to COVID-19. CDR3 amino acids: CASSLGPRRGELFF. CDR3 in DNA: TGTGCCAGCAGCTTAGGGCCCAGGCGGGGGGAACTGTTTTTT.